This TCR beta chain originates from a study of cytomegalovirus exposure and HLA in healthy donors. General study findings and limits: Three chains linked to CMV were shown in vitro to be specific for CMV antigens.

The PCR used 60 Vbeta and 13 Jbeta primers. Data came from immunoSEQ multiplex PCR; TCRdb stores just in-frame clones and leaves some out. This repertoire comprises 60,000 to 100,000 clones; its ten largest clones make up about 5%. Looked up from germline, CDR1 is SGDLS and CDR2 is YYNGEE. V gave up 6 bases and J gave up 5 bases, with 23 bases separating them. The CDR3 sequence is 16 residues long. As regards this clone: Its target is unknown.

This chain links TRBV9 with TRBJ2-5; D might be TRBD2 (5 bases). Sample: PBMCs. This sequence was found in a man under 40 in good health and CMV-seronegative. CDR3 in amino acids: CASTEGRNGDWETQYF. The DNA of the CDR3 is TGTGCCAGCACCGAGGGCCGAAACGGGGATTGGGAGACCCAGTACTTC.